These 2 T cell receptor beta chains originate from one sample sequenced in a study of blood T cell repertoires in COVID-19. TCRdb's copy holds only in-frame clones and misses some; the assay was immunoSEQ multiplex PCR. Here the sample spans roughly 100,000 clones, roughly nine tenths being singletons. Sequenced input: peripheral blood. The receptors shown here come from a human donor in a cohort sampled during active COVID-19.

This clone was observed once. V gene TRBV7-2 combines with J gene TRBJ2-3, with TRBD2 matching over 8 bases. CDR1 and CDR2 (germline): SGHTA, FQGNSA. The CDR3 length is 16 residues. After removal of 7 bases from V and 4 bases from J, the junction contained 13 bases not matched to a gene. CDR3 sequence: CASIIGGAVEADTQYF. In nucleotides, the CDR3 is TGTGCCAGCATCATCGGGGGGGCCGTTGAAGCAGATACGCAGTATTTT.

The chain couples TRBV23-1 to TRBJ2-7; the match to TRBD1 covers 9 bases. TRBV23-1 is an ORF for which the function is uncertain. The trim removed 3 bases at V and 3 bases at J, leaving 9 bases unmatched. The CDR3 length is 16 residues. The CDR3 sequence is CASSHQGQGGCYEQYF. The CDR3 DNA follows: TGCGCCAGCAGTCACCAGGGACAGGGTGGGTGCTACGAGCAGTACTTC.